The 6 T cell receptor beta chains reported below all come from one sample, sequenced in a study of T cell repertoires in cytomegalovirus infection. For these TCRs, the target antigens are not known. TCRdb re-called the reads through MiXCR, storing one row per CDR3 protein. Among fewer than 1,000,000 distinct CDR3 sequences, approximately 30% were seen once, and the ten largest hold about an eighth. The specimen comprised cultured CD8+ T cells from PBMCs, sampled from culture after CMV antigen stimulation. The receptors stem from a human donor in good health (CMV status not recorded). Some clones in this sample may be carry-over from other donors' samples.

This chain links TRBV11-2 with TRBJ2-1; 11 bases align to TRBD2. The CDR3 sequence is 15 residues long. The junction had 10 bases not matched to a gene; V was cut back by 8 bases and J by 7 bases. Germline loops: CDR1 SGHAT, CDR2 FQNNGV. The CDR3 loop is CASLGWLAGGNEQFF. The CDR3 coding sequence is TGTGCCAGCCTAGGATGGCTAGCGGGGGGAAATGAGCAGTTCTTC.

The V and J genes are TRBV4-2 and TRBJ1-2, with 9 bases lining up with TRBD1. The germline gives CDR1 LGHNA, CDR2 YNFKEQ. The CDR3 covers 17 residues. Trimming took 4 bases from V and 6 from J; bases not matched to a gene: 15. CDR3 loop: CASSPIIRDREGDGYTF. DNA of the CDR3: TGTGCCAGCAGCCCGATTATTCGGGACAGGGAAGGGGATGGCTACACCTTC.

In its sample, this clonotype was seen many times. This chain connects TRBV7-2 to TRBJ1-3; D gene uncertain. Germline loops: CDR1 SGHTA, CDR2 FQGNSA. Trimming left V 4 bases short and J 0 bases short, with 7 bases between. The CDR3 extends over 14 amino acids. CDR3 protein: CASSYITSGNTIYF. DNA for the CDR3: TGTGCCAGCAGCTACATCACCTCTGGAAACACCATATATTTT.

V and J are TRBV28 and TRBJ2-7, with 8 bases fitting TRBD1. Germline loops: CDR1 MDHEN, CDR2 SYDVKM. J lost 6 bases, V lost 10 bases, and 14 bases had no gene match. The CDR3 is 14 amino acids. CDR3 residues: CATETSGGAGEQYV. CDR3 bases: TGTGCCACGGAGACCTCAGGGGGCGCGGGCGAGCAGTACGTC.

A note on this clonotype: A read error may produce the germline difference seen at one junction end. The chain is built from TRBV5-1 and TRBJ1-5; no reliable D call. The germline CDR1 and CDR2 sequences are SGHRS and YFSETQ. The CDR3 is 13 residues long. The CDR3 spells CASSLAGNRPQHF. CDR3 nucleotide sequence: TGCGCCAGCAGCTTGGCTGGCAATCGGCCCCAGCATTTT.

This clonotype has only a few counts. The CDR3 region is CASSDRTSGPSSVTDTQYF. The CDR3 DNA is TGTGCCAGCAGCGATCGGACTAGCGGGCCCTCGAGCGTCACAGATACGCAGTATTTT. The V and J genes are TRBV3-1 and TRBJ2-3; 11 nucleotides line up with TRBD2. Germline values: CDR1 LGHDT, CDR2 YNNKEL (reference sequence). This CDR3 spans 19 amino acids. V gave up 5 bases and J gave up 2 bases; unmatched junction bases: 15.